This TCR beta chain was identified in a study of blood T cell repertoires in COVID-19. Study in general: From the United States, Italy and Spain came samples of acute and convalescent COVID-19.

Losses at the gene ends were 2 bases for V and 8 bases for J; bases not matched to a gene: 8. CDR1 SGDLS and CDR2 YYNGEE come from the germline V gene. The CDR3 spans 15 residues. Here immunoSEQ multiplex PCR was the method, and the copy in TCRdb shows in-frame clones only, minus some. Seen here are more than 100,000 clones, approximately 84% observed once, and the top ten hold roughly a sixth. This sequence joins TRBV9 and TRBJ2-1; 9 bases line up with TRBD1. The clonotype originates from a woman of 80 years or more with acute or convalescent COVID-19. The material sequenced was peripheral blood. The CDR3 reads CASSVTGGRVDEQFF. In DNA form, the CDR3 reads TGTGCCAGCAGCGTTACAGGGGGCAGAGTCGATGAGCAGTTCTTC.